Below are 3 T cell receptor beta chains sequenced from a single sample in a study of CD8 T cells in Susac syndrome (dated by TCRdb to about 2019). Library preparation employed the immunoSEQ multiplex PCR assay. RNA was extracted using the RNeasy kit, and about 0.45 to 1 ug of the RNA was reverse transcribed with random hexamers. TCRdb applied fastp at Q25 and MiXCR to the public reads, then kept only in-frame beta chains. Rows merge per CDR3 protein into single entries with the most common DNA and genes. This sample comprises 70,000 to 85,000 distinct CDR3 sequences, approximately 96% of them detected only once. The ten largest account for roughly 0.45% of the sample. The sequencing input was CD8+ T cells from PBMCs. Source of these receptors: a human donor with Susac syndrome.

The J gene is TRBJ2-7, the V gene TRBV2, with D hard to call. Germline loops: CDR1 SNHLY, CDR2 FYNNEI. This CDR3 region has 11 residues. Trimming removed 2 bases from V and 7 bases from J, with 6 bases in between. The CDR3: CASSEMEEQYV. Written as DNA, the CDR3 is TGTGCCAGCAGTGAAATGGAAGAGCAGTACGTC.

The genes are TRBV24-1 and TRBJ1-5; TRBD1 might be the D (5 bases). Germline V gene lookup returns CDR1 KGHDR and CDR2 SFDVKD. With 2 bases removed from V and 0 bases from J, the gap between germline ends came to 7 bases. CDR3 size: 15 residues. CDR3 in DNA: TGTGCCACCAGTGATTCGACAGTTAGCAATCAGCCCCAGCATTTT. Its protein is CATSDSTVSNQPQHF.

V gene TRBV6-2 or TRBV6-3 combines with J gene TRBJ2-7, with no clear D. CDR3 length equals 13 residues. Trimming removed 6 bases at V and 2 bases at J, with 11 bases between. Germline V gives CDR1 MNHEY, CDR2 SVGEGT. CDR3 loop: CASREPGPYEQYF. In DNA, the CDR3 is TGTGCCAGCAGAGAACCAGGCCCCTACGAGCAGTACTTC.